The TCR beta chain under discussion was sequenced for a study of cytomegalovirus exposure and HLA in healthy donors. Overall study results and limits: An ancestry cluster, one associated with Asian ancestry, reportedly showed fewer N-insertions than the approximately 670-donor mean in a later analysis. Links to common viral pathogens appeared, in a later analysis, for several of the most significant clusters.

In this sample, this clone turned up once. Its target is unknown. Trimming shortened V by 6 bases and J by 4 bases, and 16 bases separated the two germline ends. The CDR3 totals 15 residues. The germline gives CDR1 LGHNA, CDR2 YNFKEQ. The PCR was carried out with 60 Vbeta primers and 13 Jbeta primers. Generated by immunoSEQ multiplex PCR, the TCRdb table keeps only in-frame clones and is missing some. The table shows about 170,000 clones, with 60% to 85% occurring only once. The material sequenced was PBMCs. This receptor was taken from a female donor in good health and CMV-seronegative. The chain joins TRBV4-2 to TRBJ2-1; D might be TRBD2 (6 bases). The CDR3 spells CASRRGDGKYNEQFF. The CDR3 DNA reads TGTGCCAGCAGGCGGGGAGACGGGAAGTACAATGAGCAGTTCTTC.